A single sample gave rise to the 25 T cell receptor beta chains below, sequenced in a study of cytomegalovirus exposure and HLA in healthy donors. Primers for the PCR totalled 60 Vbeta and 13 Jbeta. Here immunoSEQ multiplex PCR was the method, and the copy in TCRdb shows in-frame clones only, minus some. The profile covers over 110,000 clones, with 65% to 80% appearing a single time and approximately 8.3% taken by the ten largest. Sequenced input: PBMCs. These receptors originate from a woman in her fifties or sixties in good health and CMV-seropositive.

The chain combines TRBV28 with TRBJ1-3; TRBD1 agrees at 8 bases. V lost 2 bases and J lost 0; bases outside the gene matches: 6. There are 17 residues in the CDR3. Germline-derived CDR1 and CDR2 are MDHEN and SYDVKM. The CDR3 DNA is TGTGCCAGCAGTTTAATGACAGGGGACGACTCTGGAAACACCATATATTTT. This encodes CASSLMTGDDSGNTIYF.

Here the CDR3 reads CASSLTSSPGSPLHF. The DNA of the CDR3 is TGCGCCAGCAGTCTGACGTCTTCCCCGGGTTCACCCCTCCACTTT. The chain uses TRBV5-1 and TRBJ1-6, with D hard to call. Germline V gene lookup returns CDR1 SGHRS and CDR2 YFSETQ. This CDR3 is 15 amino acids long. Trimming took off 5 bases at V and 9 bases at J, with 18 bases between the two ends.

The chain combines TRBV21-1 with TRBJ2-4; the table's D call, TRBD2, was not checked against the DNA. TRBV21-1 is labeled a pseudogene. The CDR3 totals 16 residues. CDR3 nucleotide sequence: TGTGCCAGCAGCAAAAAGCTAGCGGGGATGGAAAACATTCAGTACTTC. Protein sequence: CASSKKLAGMENIQYF.

The chain employs TRBV11-3 and TRBJ2-1; 8 positions match TRBD1. Germline V gene lookup returns CDR1 SGHNT and CDR2 YENEEA. Unmatched junction bases numbered 4, after V lost 2 bases and J lost 7 bases. The CDR3 contains 14 residues. CDR3 in amino acids: CASSLNRGRNEQFF. For the CDR3, the DNA is TGTGCCAGCAGCTTAAACAGGGGGAGGAATGAGCAGTTCTTC.

The J gene is TRBJ2-3, the V gene TRBV29-1, with TRBD1 identical over 7 bases. There are 15 residues in the CDR3. Germline CDR1 SQVTM, CDR2 ANQGSEA. The trim removed 2 bases at V and 4 bases at J, leaving 9 bases unmatched. The CDR3 nucleotides read TGCAGCGTTGAAACGACAGGGAACGAACCAGATACGCAGTATTTT. Translated, it gives CSVETTGNEPDTQYF.

The sample holds one count of this clone. The chain carries TRBV7-9 and TRBJ2-2; D gene uncertain. V was shortened by 0 bases and J by 0 bases, with 5 bases between the two germline ends. Germline V CDR1 and CDR2: SEHNR, FQNEAQ (reference sequence). The CDR3 is made up of 15 amino acids. The CDR3 region is CASSLASTNTGELFF. As DNA, the CDR3 is TGTGCCAGCAGCTTAGCTAGCACGAACACCGGGGAGCTGTTTTTT. Looking up the rest from reference TRBV7-9 and TRBJ2-2 gives the full variable domain: DTGVSQNPRHKITKRGQNVTFRCDPISEHNRLYWYRQTLGQGPEFLTYFQNEAQLEKSRLLSDRFSAERPKGSFSTLEIQRTEQGDSAMYLCASSLASTNTGELFFGEGSRLTVL.

Only one count was recorded for this clone. CDR3 in DNA: TGCGCCAGCAGCCAATTAGCGGGGGGCCTCTCCAATGAGCAGTTCTTC. Translating gives CASSQLAGGLSNEQFF. The rearrangement links TRBV4-3 to TRBJ2-1; TRBD2 matches at 10 bases. The CDR3 has 16 residues. Per the germline V gene, CDR1 is LGHNA and CDR2 is YSLEER. V gave up 2 bases and J gave up 6 bases; unmatched junction bases: 7.

The rearrangement links TRBV4-3 to TRBJ2-5; D might be TRBD2 (7 bases). The germline V gene has CDR1 LGHNA and CDR2 YSLEER. The CDR3 sequence is 15 residues long. Trimming cost V 1 base and J 5 bases, with 14 bases left between them. As DNA, the CDR3 is TGCGCCAGCAGCCAAGTCGCAGGGGAGGGTGAGACCCAGTACTTC. Translating gives CASSQVAGEGETQYF.

The chain links TRBV19 to TRBJ1-3; D ambiguous. CDR3 length equals 13 residues. Trimming shortened V by 7 bases and J by 2 bases, and 9 bases separated the two germline ends. The germline V gene encodes CDR1 LNHDA and CDR2 SQIVND (reference sequence). The CDR3 nucleotides read TGTGCCAGTACCCGGACTCCTGGAAACACCATATATTTT. Its translation: CASTRTPGNTIYF. The full variable domain, rest sourced from reference TRBV19 and TRBJ1-3, is DGGITQSPKYLFRKEGQNVTLSCEQNLNHDAMYWYRQDPGQGLRLIYYSQIVNDFQKGDIAEGYSVSREKKESFPLTVTSAQKNPTAFYLCASTRTPGNTIYFGEGSWLTVV.

The CDR3 nucleotides read TGTGCCAGCAGTCCACGACTAGCGGGGGTGTTCTTC. It translates to CASSPRLAGVFF. The rearrangement links TRBV28 to TRBJ2-1, with TRBD2 matching 12 bases. Germline V lookup: CDR1 MDHEN, CDR2 SYDVKM. The CDR3 loop spans 12 amino acids. Losses at the gene ends were 5 bases for V and 15 bases for J; bases not matched to a gene: 5.

The gene calls are TRBV7-9 and TRBJ1-4; D is perhaps TRBD1 (5 bases). Per the germline V gene, CDR1 is SEHNR and CDR2 is FQNEAQ (reference sequence). The CDR3 covers 16 residues. V was trimmed by 3 bases and J by 0 bases, leaving 11 bases between them. CDR3 amino acids: CASSLTRGSTNEKLFF. The DNA of the CDR3 is TGTGCCAGCAGCTTGACACGGGGGTCAACTAATGAAAAACTGTTTTTT.

The rearrangement joins TRBV7-6 to TRBJ1-2, with TRBD1 identical over 8 bases. Germline V lookup: CDR1 SGHVS, CDR2 FNYEAQ. There are 15 residues in the CDR3. The J segment lost 2 bases and the V segment lost 5 bases, leaving 7 bases of the junction unmatched. Here the CDR3 DNA reads TGTGCCAGCAGCCCTGACAGGGGAGGAAACTATGGCTACACCTTC. This codes for CASSPDRGGNYGYTF.

The chain is built from TRBV30 and TRBJ2-1, with 14 bases identical to TRBD2. The J segment lost 5 bases and the V segment lost 1 base, leaving 4 bases of the junction unmatched. The CDR3 runs to 16 residues. The germline V gene encodes CDR1 GTSNPN and CDR2 SVGIG (reference sequence). Written as DNA, the CDR3 is TGTGCCTGGAGTGCCGGACTAGCGGGGGGTCACAATGAGCAGTTCTTC. This encodes CAWSAGLAGGHNEQFF.

J is TRBJ2-5 and V is TRBV7-8; TRBD2 matches at 7 bases. Germline CDR1 is SGHVS and CDR2 is FQNEAQ. With V trimmed by 2 bases and J by 5 bases, 14 bases remained unmatched. The CDR3 extends over 17 amino acids. In nucleotides, the CDR3 is TGTGCCAGCAGCTTAAGCCCCTCGGGGAGGGTGGGGGAGACCCAGTACTTC. It is translated as CASSLSPSGRVGETQYF.

This chain links TRBV7-2 with TRBJ1-1; the D gene is possibly TRBD1 (6 bases). The CDR3 sequence is 15 residues long. In germline, CDR1 is SGHTA, CDR2 FQGNSA. Trimming cost V 1 base and J 1 base, with 10 bases left between them. CDR3 region: CASSLGPGANTEAFF. As DNA, the CDR3 is TGTGCCAGCAGCTTAGGGCCAGGGGCGAACACTGAAGCTTTCTTT.

The chain employs TRBV11-3 and TRBJ2-7; D not certain. The germline gives CDR1 SGHNT, CDR2 YENEEA. The V and J ends lost 2 bases and 0 bases respectively, with 5 bases between them. The CDR3 is 13 residues long. The CDR3: CASSLLSSYEQYF. The CDR3 nucleotides read TGTGCCAGCAGCTTACTGAGCTCCTACGAGCAGTACTTC. Full variable domain (outside the CDR3, taken from reference TRBV11-3 and TRBJ2-7): EAGVVQSPRYKIIEKKQPVAFWCNPISGHNTLYWYLQNLGQGPELLIRYENEEAVDDSQLPKDRFSAERLKGVDSTLKIQPAELGDSAVYLCASSLLSSYEQYFGPGTRLTVT.

The chain is built from TRBV6-5 and TRBJ1-2; no definite D call. The CDR3 has 13 residues. Germline values: CDR1 MNHEY, CDR2 SVGAGI. The V gene lost 0 bases and the J gene lost 6 bases, with 8 bases spanning the gap. The CDR3 nucleotides read TGTGCCAGCAGTTACTCGAGGCACCATGGCTACACCTTC. Translation gives CASSYSRHHGYTF.

The chain couples TRBV18 to TRBJ2-5, with D possibly being TRBD2 (6 bases). The CDR3 has 16 amino acids. V dropped 2 bases and J dropped 0 bases, with 13 bases sitting between them. The germline V gene has CDR1 KGHSH and CDR2 LQKENI. CDR3 sequence reads: CASSPTGGMYQETQYF. The CDR3 DNA sequence: TGTGCCAGCTCACCAACCGGGGGAATGTACCAAGAGACCCAGTACTTC.

J is TRBJ2-5 and V is TRBV4-3; TRBD2 aligns across 10 bases. Per germline, CDR1 LGHNA and CDR2 YSLEER. With 2 bases clipped from V and 2 bases from J, the junction kept 5 bases outside the gene matches. The CDR3 covers 16 residues. The CDR3 reads CASSQSGGALQETQYF. CDR3 coding DNA: TGCGCCAGCAGCCAAAGCGGGGGGGCCTTACAAGAGACCCAGTACTTC.

The sample holds a few counts of this clone. As DNA, the CDR3 is TGTGCCAGCAGCTTTCGTGAGGGGGCCGGTTCACCCCTCCACTTT. This gives the protein CASSFREGAGSPLHF. The rearrangement uses TRBV7-9 and TRBJ1-6; TRBD1 aligns across 7 bases. V trimming: 3 bases; J trimming: 9 bases; junction bases outside the gene matches: 8. This CDR3 has 15 residues. Looked up from germline, CDR1 is SEHNR and CDR2 is FQNEAQ (reference sequence).

V gene TRBV9 combines with J gene TRBJ2-7; weak D call: TRBD1 (6 bases). This CDR3 comprises 15 residues. Germline CDR1 SGDLS, CDR2 YYNGEE. V was trimmed by 3 bases and J by 0 bases, leaving 13 bases between them. Here the CDR3 reads CASSASQGPSYEQYF. The CDR3 DNA reads as TGTGCCAGCAGCGCCAGCCAGGGGCCCTCCTACGAGCAGTACTTC.

At least ten counts were recorded for this clone. The same CDR3 also results from other DNA sequences found in this sample. The gene calls are TRBV5-8 and TRBJ2-7, with D possibly matching TRBD1 (6 bases). The CDR3 is 15 amino acids. CDR1 is SGHTS, CDR2 YDEGEE, per germline. V lost 4 bases and J 0 bases, leaving 14 bases between the germline ends. CDR3: CASSPYRVSSYEQYF. The CDR3 DNA reads as TGTGCCAGCAGCCCGTACAGGGTAAGCTCCTACGAGCAGTACTTC.

The V and J genes are TRBV7-6 and TRBJ2-1; 7 bases are shared with TRBD2. Germline V gives CDR1 SGHVS, CDR2 FNYEAQ. The CDR3 sequence is 14 residues long. The junction had 9 bases not matched to a gene; V was cut back by 5 bases and J by 8 bases. The CDR3 nucleotides read TGTGCCAGCAGCCCTCAGCGGGGTCCCTATGAGCAGTTCTTC. Protein sequence: CASSPQRGPYEQFF.

Concerning this clone itself: At one of its ends the junction is not consistent with the germline gene, which may arise from a read error. The chain combines TRBV7-7 with TRBJ2-1; D may be TRBD1 (6 bases). There are 15 residues in the CDR3. From germline, CDR1 is SSHAT and CDR2 FNYEAQ (reference sequence). CDR3 sequence (DNA): TGTGCTAGCAGCTTAGGCCGCAGTACAGGGAGTGAGCAGTTCTTC. The encoded protein is CASSLGRSTGSEQFF.

This clone was seen a single time. The chain couples TRBV19 to TRBJ2-7; unclear D gene. Trimming took off 5 bases at V and 3 bases at J, with 11 bases between the two ends. The germline gives CDR1 LNHDA, CDR2 SQIVND (reference sequence). The CDR3 sequence is 13 residues long. The CDR3 spells CASSWAAGYEQYF. CDR3 in DNA: TGTGCCAGTAGTTGGGCCGCTGGCTACGAGCAGTACTTC.